This passage covers 12 T cell receptor beta chains from one sample sequenced in a study of blood T cell repertoires in COVID-19. Libraries were prepared by immunoSEQ multiplex PCR; TCRdb keeps only in-frame clonotypes and omits some of them. The sample shows 80,000 to 85,000 clones, about four fifths of them seen only once. The sequenced sample was peripheral blood. The source of these receptors is a human donor in a cohort sampled during active COVID-19.

The rearrangement joins TRBV19 to TRBJ2-1; D unresolved. CDR3 length equals 13 residues. Per the germline V gene, CDR1 is LNHDA and CDR2 is SQIVND (reference sequence). V dropped 11 bases and J dropped 0 bases, with 11 bases sitting between them. The CDR3 nucleotides read TGTGCCCTAGGTAAACGCTCCTACAATGAGCAGTTCTTC. This encodes CALGKRSYNEQFF. The full variable domain, in which reference TRBV19 and TRBJ2-1 provide the parts outside the CDR3, is DGGITQSPKYLFRKEGQNVTLSCEQNLNHDAMYWYRQDPGQGLRLIYYSQIVNDFQKGDIAEGYSVSREKKESFPLTVTSAQKNPTAFYLCALGKRSYNEQFFGPGTRLTVL.

A single count supports this clone. The chain joins TRBV6-5 to TRBJ1-2; D perhaps matches TRBD1 (5 bases). V lost 8 bases, J lost 0 bases, and 10 bases lay in between. The CDR3 is 13 residues long. In germline, CDR1 is MNHEY, CDR2 SVGAGI. The CDR3 reads CASRRQSNYGYTF. CDR3 sequence (DNA): TGTGCCAGCCGGAGACAGTCTAACTATGGCTACACCTTC.

The gene calls are TRBV5-1 and TRBJ2-7, with TRBD2 matching 8 bases. CDR1 is SGHRS and CDR2 is YFSETQ in the germline V gene. The CDR3 is 16 residues long. V lost 4 bases and J lost 1; bases outside the gene matches: 10. The CDR3: CASSLLGGGKSYEQYF. DNA of the CDR3: TGCGCCAGCAGCCTCCTTGGCGGGGGGAAGTCCTACGAGCAGTACTTC.

This clone was counted a single time. CDR3 DNA sequence: TGTGCCAGTAGTGCAAGGACAGGGGCGGGTAGCAATCAGCCCCAGCATTTT. Translating it yields CASSARTGAGSNQPQHF. V usage is TRBV19 and J usage is TRBJ1-5, with 9 positions matching TRBD1. Germline trimming cut 5 bases from V and 0 bases from J; bases unmatched to any gene: 8. This CDR3 contains 17 residues. Germline assignment: CDR1 LNHDA and CDR2 SQIVND (reference sequence).

The V call is TRBV18, the J call TRBJ2-2; 9 bases align to TRBD2. With V trimmed by 2 bases and J by 7 bases, 8 bases remained unmatched. The germline CDR1 and CDR2 sequences are KGHSH and LQKENI. The CDR3 sequence is 16 residues long. CDR3 sequence reads: CASSPIRTSVGGELFF. CDR3 nucleotides: TGTGCCAGCTCACCAATAAGGACTAGCGTGGGCGGGGAGCTGTTTTTT.

The sample holds a few counts of this clone. V usage is TRBV27 and J usage is TRBJ1-1; D remains ambiguous. Germline V gene data show CDR1 as MNHEY and CDR2 as SMNVEV (reference sequence). The V gene lost 6 bases and the J gene lost 0 bases, with 8 bases spanning the gap. The CDR3 is 13 amino acids. This CDR3 reads CASSTTVNTEAFF. CDR3 nucleotide sequence: TGTGCCAGCAGCACAACAGTGAACACTGAAGCTTTCTTT.

The V call is TRBV3-1 (or the pseudogene TRBV3-2), the J call TRBJ2-2, with 8 bases identical to TRBD2. The CDR3 consists of 16 residues. The J segment lost 7 bases and the V segment lost 1 base, leaving 8 bases of the junction unmatched. The germline CDR1 and CDR2 sequences are LGHDT and YNNKEL (reference sequence). The CDR3 protein is CASSQGVRGAVGELFF. The CDR3 coding sequence is TGTGCCAGCAGCCAAGGTGTGCGGGGGGCGGTCGGGGAGCTGTTTTTT.

The V call is TRBV5-8, the J call TRBJ2-7; 7 positions match TRBD1. The germline CDR1 and CDR2 sequences are SGHTS and YDEGEE. Trimming removed 7 bases from V and 3 bases from J; junction bases left unmatched: 13. CDR3 length equals 15 residues. The CDR3 here is CASSPGGQLFYEQYF. The DNA of the CDR3 is TGTGCCAGCTCACCTGGGGGACAGCTATTCTACGAGCAGTACTTC.

The gene calls are TRBV5-1 and TRBJ2-3; no clear D. This CDR3 has 14 amino acids. V lost 5 bases, J lost 5 bases, and 15 bases lay in between. Germline V gene lookup returns CDR1 SGHRS and CDR2 YFSETQ. DNA for the CDR3: TGCGCCAGCAGGGAGCCTGGGTCGGGAGATACGCAGTATTTT. Translation gives CASREPGSGDTQYF. Full variable domain (outside the CDR3, taken from reference TRBV5-1 and TRBJ2-3): KAGVTQTPRYLIKTRGQQVTLSCSPISGHRSVSWYQQTPGQGLQFLFEYFSETQRNKGNFPGRFSGRQFSNSRSEMNVSTLELGDSALYLCASREPGSGDTQYFGPGTRLTVL.

V is TRBV7-9 and J is TRBJ1-1; D is possibly TRBD1 (5 bases). The V end lost 2 bases, the J end lost 3 bases, and 10 bases lay between the germline ends. This CDR3 has 14 amino acids. Germline values: CDR1 SEHNR, CDR2 FQNEAQ (reference sequence). CDR3 coding DNA: TGTGCCAGCAGCTTACTTACAGGATACACTGAAGCTTTCTTT. Amino acids: CASSLLTGYTEAFF.

The chain links TRBV18 to TRBJ1-2, with D possibly matching TRBD1 (5 bases). Germline-derived CDR1 and CDR2 are KGHSH and LQKENI. V was clipped by 3 bases and J by 1 base, with 6 bases between them. CDR3 length: 13 amino acids. For the CDR3, the DNA is TGTGCCAGCTCACCTGACAGTAACTATGGCTACACCTTC. Protein: CASSPDSNYGYTF.

The rearrangement links TRBV18 to TRBJ1-2; D not resolved. Germline assignment: CDR1 KGHSH and CDR2 LQKENI. The CDR3 covers 13 residues. The V end lost 5 bases, the J end lost 8 bases, and 15 bases lay between the germline ends. DNA for the CDR3: TGTGCCAGCTCAACGCAGGTTCTTGACGGCTACACCTTC. Translating it yields CASSTQVLDGYTF. Full variable domain (outside the CDR3, taken from reference TRBV18 and TRBJ1-2): NAGVMQNPRHLVRRRGQEARLRCSPMKGHSHVYWYRQLPEEGLKFMVYLQKENIIDESGMPKERFSAEFPKEGPSILRIQQVVRGDSAAYFCASSTQVLDGYTFGSGTRLTVV.